The sequence of this TCR beta chain was determined in a study of shared clonotypes between healthy human individuals. Repertoires were generated with immunoSEQ multiplex PCR, while TCRdb's copy carries only in-frame clones and drops some. This sample carries about 2,500,000 clones, around nine tenths of them seen once, and the ten largest clones take 0.14%. The CDR3 has 18 amino acids. Germline V gene lookup returns CDR1 SGHTA and CDR2 FQGNSA. Trimming removed 6 bases from V and 2 bases from J; junction bases left unmatched: 11. The V call is TRBV7-2, the J call TRBJ2-7; TRBD2 matches at 15 bases. The receptor's source is a man aged 18 to 35 in good health. Material for sequencing was naive CD4+ T cells sorted from blood. Stated subset: CD45RA+ positively selected. Here the CDR3 DNA reads TGTGCCAGCAGACCTCCAAGGACTAGCGGGAGGGCCCCCTACGAGCAGTACTTC. Protein product: CASRPPRTSGRAPYEQYF.